This T cell receptor (beta chain) is from a study of vaccination effects on CD4 cells after COVID-19 (dated by TCRdb to 2022 to 2024). Study-level background: The ViraFEST assay stimulated PBMC with viral peptide pools and then used TCR sequencing to identify antigen-specific CD4+ T cell clonotypes by expansion. Each participant got two doses of an mRNA SARS-CoV-2 vaccine, either BNT162b2 or mRNA-1273. The full study included around nine COVID-19 convalescent patients and several SARS-CoV-2-naive healthy vaccine recipients. In the study, cultures from other donors were sequenced using the Oncomine TCR Beta short-read assay on an Illumina iSeq 100. Each well held around 2 million PBMC cultured in IMDM containing approximately 5% human AB serum, about 10 IU/ml IL-2 and gentamicin, along with about 9.5 ug/ml peptides. SARS-CoV-2 spike-specific CD4+ TCR repertoires were compared before and after mRNA vaccination in COVID-19 convalescent patients and in infection-naive vaccine recipients.

Points on this clone: Which antigen it targets is not known. The sample holds no much larger clone one base away, and base qualities are not on file.

Libraries came from the immunoSEQ multiplex PCR assay. TCR beta CDR3 sequencing was performed on DNA from the cultured, isolated CD4+ T cells. Turning to the authors' computational methods: Non-productive TCR sequences were discarded, and reads were trimmed to the CDR3 region, with only CDR3s of 7 or more amino acids retained. Antigen-specific clonotypes were identified using the MANAFEST web app by comparison of expansion in peptide wells against reference cultures. To be called positive, a clone needed expansion at FDR<0.05 compared with the reference and with all other wells, an odds ratio greater than 5, and a frequency greater than 0.1% in two replicate wells. Cross-reactive clonotypes were defined as significantly expanded in SARS-CoV-2 spike wells and in at least one common cold coronavirus spike condition. Levenshtein distance calculated with the stringdist R package was used to assess CDR3 similarity, and unrooted trees were constructed with ape in R 3.6.1. TCRdb provides this immuneACCESS table in a form limited to in-frame rearrangements. Some clones are lacking; in checked studies, under half of them reflect an unresolved V gene, and why the rest are absent is not known. Clone size and the V and J calls come from that table; the DNA yielded D and trimming. The sample table contains some 26,000 clones; only one count was recorded for 73% of them. The ten largest clones represent approximately 10% of the sample.

Overall results and qualifications from the work: The study was limited by a small number of convalescent patients, and early post-infection timepoints were lacking. Among healthy vaccine recipients, nearly all vaccine-induced clones were SARS-CoV-2 mono-reactive, and just 1 of 255 was cross-reactive with common cold coronaviruses. At late post-vaccination timepoints, both infection-induced and vaccine-induced clones showed marked clonal contraction, consistent with waning T cell responses.

After more than 9 days of culture, CD4+ T cells were isolated with the EasySep CD4+ T cell isolation kit. The absence of prior SARS-CoV-2 infection in healthy vaccine recipients was confirmed by negative nucleocapsid antibodies before and after vaccination. Half of the culture medium was replaced with fresh IL-2-containing medium on days 3 and 7. Each peptide stimulation condition was cultured in triplicate wells unless otherwise noted. Using Ficoll-Paque Plus gradient centrifugation, PBMC were separated from whole blood and then either used fresh or cryopreserved at -140C. The QIAamp micro DNA kit was used to extract genomic DNA from the cultured CD4+ T cells. Looking up the germline V gene (reference sequence) yields CDR1 SEHNR and CDR2 FQNEAQ. The CDR3 measures 16 amino acids from cysteine to phenylalanine. Kept here is only the CDR3 DNA, which spans 48 bases and is read in frame from base 1. V loses 2 bases at its end and J loses 6 bases; junction bases beyond the gene matches: 9.

Sequenced here: CD4+ T cells from PBMCs cultured without peptide, sampled before COVID-19 vaccination. This clonotype was sampled from a human donor who received a COVID-19 vaccine. The sequence links TRBV7-9 to TRBJ1-4, and TRBD1 matches 7 of the central bases. The sequenced DNA: TGTGCCAGCAGCTTACCTCTACAGGGGCCCCATGAAAAACTGTTTTTT. It translates to CASSLPLQGPHEKLFF.